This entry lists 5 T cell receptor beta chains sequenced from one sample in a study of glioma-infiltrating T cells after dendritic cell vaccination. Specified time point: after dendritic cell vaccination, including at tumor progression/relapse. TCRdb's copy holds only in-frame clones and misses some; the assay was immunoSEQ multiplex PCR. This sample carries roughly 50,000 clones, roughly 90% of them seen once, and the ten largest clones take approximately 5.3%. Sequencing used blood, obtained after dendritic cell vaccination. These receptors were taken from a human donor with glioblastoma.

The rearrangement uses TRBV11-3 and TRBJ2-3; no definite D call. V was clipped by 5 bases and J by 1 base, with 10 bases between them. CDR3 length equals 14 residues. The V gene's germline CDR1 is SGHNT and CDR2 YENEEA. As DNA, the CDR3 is TGTGCCAGCAGCCTCCCCTCTGGCACAGATACGCAGTATTTT. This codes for CASSLPSGTDTQYF.

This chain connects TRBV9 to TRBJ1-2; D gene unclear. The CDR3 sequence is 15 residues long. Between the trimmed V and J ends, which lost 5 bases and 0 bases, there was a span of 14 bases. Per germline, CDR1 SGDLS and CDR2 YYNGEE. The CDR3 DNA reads TGTGCCAGCAGTCCTAGCCCGGCAGCTAACTATGGCTACACCTTC. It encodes CASSPSPAANYGYTF. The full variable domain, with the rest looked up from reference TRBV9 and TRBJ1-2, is DSGVTQTPKHLITATGQRVTLRCSPRSGDLSVYWYQQSLDQGLQFLIQYYNGEERAKGNILERFSAQQFPDLHSELNLSSLELGDSALYFCASSPSPAANYGYTFGSGTRLTVV.

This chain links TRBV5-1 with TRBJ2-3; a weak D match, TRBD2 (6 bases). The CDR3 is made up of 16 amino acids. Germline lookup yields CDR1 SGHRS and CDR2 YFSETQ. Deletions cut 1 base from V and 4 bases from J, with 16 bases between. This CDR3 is CASSLSNSGGSDTQYF. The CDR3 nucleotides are TGCGCCAGCAGCTTGTCCAATAGCGGAGGCTCAGATACGCAGTATTTT.

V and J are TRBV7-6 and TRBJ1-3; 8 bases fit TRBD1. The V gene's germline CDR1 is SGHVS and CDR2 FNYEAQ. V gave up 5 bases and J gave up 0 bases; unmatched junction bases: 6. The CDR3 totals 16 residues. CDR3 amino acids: CASSPGTGNSGNTIYF. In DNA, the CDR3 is TGTGCCAGCAGCCCTGGGACAGGCAACTCTGGAAACACCATATATTTT.

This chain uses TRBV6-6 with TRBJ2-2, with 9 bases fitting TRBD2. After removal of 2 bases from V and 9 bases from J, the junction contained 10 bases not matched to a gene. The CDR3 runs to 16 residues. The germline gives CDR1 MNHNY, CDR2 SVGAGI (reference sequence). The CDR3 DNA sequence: TGTGCCAGCAGTTACCCCGGGACTAGCTGGGCCCGGGAGCTGTTTTTT. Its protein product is CASSYPGTSWARELFF.